This T cell receptor (beta chain) derives from a study of T cells in Graves' hyperthyroidism and ophthalmopathy. Study-level findings and limits: A median about 6.2 months before onset, the model predicted ophthalmopathy.

In this sample, this clonotype turned up a few times. Its target is unknown. The CDR3 covers 15 residues. The ends lost 6 bases at V and 4 bases at J; junction bases unmatched: 9. CDR1 and CDR2 from the germline V gene are SQVTM and ANQGSEA. Patients aged 18 to 65 had newly diagnosed hyperthyroidism of under 2 months' duration. The diagnoses drew upon clinical symptoms, serum thyroxine and TRAb, thyroid ultrasound and orbital computed tomography. TCR beta CDR3 sequences were amplified from RNA transcripts. When the TCR CDR3 underwent first-round RT-PCR, the HTBI primer set was used. MiXCR, applied by TCRdb to the multiplex PCR reads, yields one record per CDR3 protein. The sample lists about 420,000 distinct CDR3 sequences; roughly an eighth were seen once.

Sequenced sample: blood. The receptor was isolated from a woman aged 18-30 years with Graves' hyperthyroidism. V and J are TRBV29-1 and TRBJ1-2; TRBD1 aligns across 12 bases. CDR3 amino acids: CSVLSGTGGAYGYTF. As DNA, the CDR3 is TGCAGCGTCCTATCCGGGACAGGGGGCGCCTATGGCTACACCTTC.